Below, 14 T cell receptor beta chains from the same sample are listed, as sequenced in a study of T cell responses to AZD1222 COVID-19 vaccine (dated by TCRdb to the early 2020s). The time point label on this specimen signifies: baseline before first vaccination. Libraries came from the immunoSEQ multiplex PCR assay. Sourced from immuneACCESS, this table was stored by TCRdb with only in-frame sequences that have V and J called. A share of the clones is absent; for the studies checked, an unresolved V gene accounts for under half, and the remainder has no known explanation. The sample profile shows around 160,000 clones; roughly 91% of them were found once. Around 1.9% of the sample is in the top ten clones. Sequenced material: peripheral blood, taken on day 0 of AZD1222 vaccination. These receptors all stem from an adult in good health.

The chain carries TRBV4-2 and TRBJ2-1, with unresolved D. CDR1 is LGHNA, CDR2 YNFKEQ, per germline. This CDR3 is built from 15 residues. The germline V and J ends were trimmed by 0 bases and 0 bases, with 6 bases remaining between them. Written as DNA, the CDR3 is TGTGCCAGCAGCCAAGAGGCCTACTCCTACAATGAGCAGTTCTTC. Translated: CASSQEAYSYNEQFF.

DNA for the CDR3: TGTGCCACCAGCACCCGGACAGGGAGGGGTGGCTACACCTTC. Protein sequence: CATSTRTGRGGYTF. This chain joins TRBV15 and TRBJ1-2; 8 bases agree with TRBD1. Trimming removed 4 bases from V and 7 bases from J; junction bases left unmatched: 8. CDR1 is LNHNV, CDR2 YYDKDF, per germline (reference sequence). The CDR3 covers 14 residues. Based on the CDR3 plus reference TRBV15 and TRBJ1-2, the full variable domain is DAMVIQNPRYQVTQFGKPVTLSCSQTLNHNVMYWYQQKSSQAPKLLFHYYDKDFNNEADTPDNFQSRRPNTSFCFLDIRSPGLGDTAMYLCATSTRTGRGGYTFGSGTRLTVV.

The gene calls are TRBV6-5 and TRBJ2-1; TRBD2 agrees at 8 bases. The V segment lost 5 bases and the J segment 4 bases; nucleotides outside the gene matches: 7. The CDR3 is made up of 15 amino acids. Germline-derived CDR1 and CDR2 are MNHEY and SVGAGI. CDR3 sequence (DNA): TGTGCCAGCAGTCAGACTAGCGCCATTTACAATGAGCAGTTCTTC. This encodes CASSQTSAIYNEQFF.

The chain has TRBV6-2 or TRBV6-3 and TRBJ2-4; 10 positions match TRBD1. The V gene end was trimmed by 2 bases and the J gene end by 7 bases; junction bases not matched to a gene: 5. The length of the CDR3 is 15 residues. Looked up from germline, CDR1 is MNHEY and CDR2 is SVGEGT. The CDR3 DNA follows: TGTGCCAGCAGTTACCCTCGGGGACAGGGGAACATTCAGTACTTC. This translates into CASSYPRGQGNIQYF.

J is TRBJ1-1 and V is TRBV5-1; tentatively, D is TRBD1 (6 bases). V shed 3 bases and J shed 6 bases, with 18 bases lying between them. Germline CDR1 and CDR2: SGHRS and YFSETQ. This CDR3 is 15 amino acids long. The CDR3 DNA is TGCGCCAGCAGCTGGGGGGACATCGAAGGTGCTGAAGCTTTCTTT. Protein product: CASSWGDIEGAEAFF.

The chain links TRBV6-2 or TRBV6-3 to TRBJ1-1, with 8 nucleotides matching TRBD1. Germline V gives CDR1 MNHEY, CDR2 SVGEGT. V trimming: 5 bases; J trimming: 4 bases; junction bases outside the gene matches: 12. The CDR3 is 16 amino acids. In nucleotides, the CDR3 is TGTGCCAGCAGTAAAGTCCCAGGGGGCGGAAGCACTGAAGCTTTCTTT. This gives the protein CASSKVPGGGSTEAFF.

The chain has TRBV7-2 and TRBJ2-7, with D perhaps matching TRBD2 (5 bases). Germline V lookup: CDR1 SGHTA, CDR2 FQGNSA. V was shortened by 7 bases and J by 7 bases, with 17 bases between the two germline ends. This CDR3 is built from 13 residues. CDR3 residues: CASTLEREEEQYF. CDR3 sequence (DNA): TGTGCCAGCACCCTCGAGAGGGAAGAAGAGCAGTACTTC. Looking up the rest from reference TRBV7-2 and TRBJ2-7 gives the full variable domain: GAGVSQSPSNKVTEKGKDVELRCDPISGHTALYWYRQSLGQGLEFLIYFQGNSAPDKSGLPSDRFSAERTGGSVSTLTIQRTQQEDSAVYLCASTLEREEEQYFGPGTRLTVT.

This chain joins TRBV9 and TRBJ1-2; D unresolved. CDR1 is SGDLS, CDR2 YYNGEE, per germline. The length of the CDR3 is 11 residues. The V end lost 5 bases, the J end lost 2 bases, and 4 bases lay between the germline ends. CDR3 sequence reads: CASRSNYGYTF. The CDR3 nucleotides are TGTGCCAGCAGGTCGAACTATGGCTACACCTTC.

This chain links TRBV11-2 with TRBJ1-2, with 7 bases matching TRBD1. Germline loops: CDR1 SGHAT, CDR2 FQNNGV. The CDR3 has 17 residues. V dropped 1 base and J dropped 6; count of bases not matched to a gene: 14. CDR3 protein: CASSLAGTASIEDGYTF. The DNA of the CDR3 is TGTGCCAGCAGCTTAGCAGGGACAGCCTCTATTGAGGATGGCTACACCTTC.

The chain employs TRBV18 and TRBJ1-3; 10 bases match TRBD1. The CDR3 is made up of 16 amino acids. The ends lost 3 bases at V and 3 bases at J; junction bases unmatched: 5. Germline CDR1 KGHSH, CDR2 LQKENI. The CDR3: CASSPAGQGFGNTIYF. CDR3 DNA sequence: TGTGCCAGCTCACCGGCGGGACAGGGGTTTGGAAACACCATATATTTT.

This chain connects TRBV5-1 to TRBJ2-6; 7 bases are shared with TRBD2. The CDR3 spans 16 residues. With V trimmed by 1 base and J by 1 base, 2 bases remained unmatched. CDR1 SGHRS and CDR2 YFSETQ come from the germline V gene. CDR3 bases: TGCGCCAGCAGCTTGCGGGGGGAGTCTGGGGCCAACGTCCTGACTTTC. It is translated as CASSLRGESGANVLTF.

This chain connects TRBV2 to TRBJ1-6; D not certain. The CDR3 length is 12 residues. Germline V CDR1 and CDR2: SNHLY, FYNNEI. Trimming took off 6 bases at V and 4 bases at J, with 4 bases between the two ends. The CDR3 coding sequence is TGTGCCAGCAGAGGTTATAATTCACCCCTCCACTTT. Its translation is CASRGYNSPLHF.

V gene TRBV7-2 combines with J gene TRBJ1-1; TRBD1 is a possible D gene (5 bases). This CDR3 is 14 amino acids long. Germline V lookup: CDR1 SGHTA, CDR2 FQGNSA. V was trimmed by 5 bases and J by 3 bases, leaving 13 bases between them. This chain's CDR3 is CASSLQGGYTEAFF. The CDR3 bases are TGTGCCAGCAGCCTTCAGGGAGGGTACACTGAAGCTTTCTTT. The full variable domain, its missing parts supplied by reference TRBV7-2 and TRBJ1-1, is GAGVSQSPSNKVTEKGKDVELRCDPISGHTALYWYRQSLGQGLEFLIYFQGNSAPDKSGLPSDRFSAERTGGSVSTLTIQRTQQEDSAVYLCASSLQGGYTEAFFGQGTRLTVV.

Written as DNA, the CDR3 is TGTGCCAGCAGCCCCATGGACAGGGTTAAAGCTTTCTTT. Amino acid sequence: CASSPMDRVKAFF. The chain carries TRBV7-9 and TRBJ1-1; TRBD1 matches at 8 bases. The CDR3 runs to 13 residues. The ends lost 5 bases at V and 9 bases at J; junction bases unmatched: 8. Germline CDR1 and CDR2: SEHNR and FQNEAQ (reference sequence).